One sample yielded the 26 T cell receptor beta chains listed below, sequenced in a study of shared clonotypes between healthy human individuals. Assay used: immunoSEQ multiplex PCR; TCRdb lists only in-frame clones, some missing. The table lists over a million clones, 70% to 80% of them singletons. Sequencing was done on a sample of memory CD4+ T cells sorted from blood. Subset indicated: CD45RA-negative fraction. The receptors derive from a man younger than 30 in good health.

The genes are TRBV11-2 and TRBJ1-2; unclear D gene. Germline assignment: CDR1 SGHAT and CDR2 FQNNGV. CDR3 length: 14 residues. V lost 5 bases to trimming and J lost 2 bases, with 12 bases between them. This CDR3 reads CASSPSSGNYGYTF. For the CDR3, the DNA is TGTGCCAGCAGCCCCTCGAGCGGAAACTATGGCTACACCTTC.

V and J are TRBV18 and TRBJ2-7; 7 bases match TRBD1. The V gene's germline CDR1 is KGHSH and CDR2 LQKENI. This CDR3 region has 16 residues. J lost 0 bases, V lost 3 bases, and 8 bases had no gene match. CDR3 sequence: CASSPVSGTVSYEQYF. DNA of the CDR3: TGTGCCAGCTCACCGGTTTCAGGGACAGTCTCCTACGAGCAGTACTTC.

The genes are TRBV2 and TRBJ2-5; perhaps TRBD1 as D (5 bases). The germline V gene encodes CDR1 SNHLY and CDR2 FYNNEI. The CDR3 has 15 residues. V was clipped by 6 bases and J by 4 bases, with 18 bases between them. CDR3 nucleotides: TGTGCCAGCAGCTTAGCCCTGGGGCAGGGAGAGACCCAGTACTTC. Translation: CASSLALGQGETQYF.

This clone was seen more than once but under ten times. The CDR3 bases are TGTGCCAGCAGTCCTACGGGGCTGGGGGAGACCCAGTACTTC. It is translated as CASSPTGLGETQYF. The J gene is TRBJ2-5, the V gene TRBV6-6, with D perhaps assigned TRBD1 or TRBD2 (5 bases each). Trimming removed 5 bases from V and 5 bases from J, with 15 bases in between. CDR3 size: 14 residues. Germline V gives CDR1 MNHNY, CDR2 SVGAGI (reference sequence).

Points on this clone: With a much larger clone just one base away, this may be a read error. This sample also contains other DNA sequences that code for the same CDR3. This chain joins TRBV10-1 and TRBJ2-7; D is undetermined. Trimming pared 5 bases from V and 0 bases from J, leaving 2 bases between. Germline values: CDR1 WNHNN, CDR2 SYGVQD (reference sequence). This CDR3 region has 11 residues. CDR3 sequence reads: CASSSSYEQYF. As DNA, the CDR3 is TGCGCCAGCAGTAGCTCCTACGAGCAGTACTTC.

V usage is TRBV11-3 and J usage is TRBJ2-7; 10 bases are shared with TRBD1. With V trimmed by 5 bases and J by 2 bases, 3 bases remained unmatched. CDR3 length equals 14 residues. The germline V gene encodes CDR1 SGHNT and CDR2 YENEEA. CDR3 residues: CASSLGTGAYEQYF. The DNA of the CDR3 is TGTGCCAGCAGCCTGGGGACAGGGGCCTACGAGCAGTACTTC. The full variable domain, rest sourced from reference TRBV11-3 and TRBJ2-7, is EAGVVQSPRYKIIEKKQPVAFWCNPISGHNTLYWYLQNLGQGPELLIRYENEEAVDDSQLPKDRFSAERLKGVDSTLKIQPAELGDSAVYLCASSLGTGAYEQYFGPGTRLTVT.

This clone was found a few times. The chain links TRBV19 to TRBJ1-1; possibly TRBD1 for D (6 bases). From germline, CDR1 is LNHDA and CDR2 SQIVND (reference sequence). V dropped 8 bases and J dropped 7 bases, with 20 bases sitting between them. The CDR3 is 14 amino acids. The CDR3 sequence: CASRTGTLLGEAFF. The DNA of the CDR3 is TGTGCCAGTCGTACCGGGACACTTCTGGGTGAAGCTTTCTTT.

This rearrangement joins TRBV6-1 to TRBJ1-2; tentatively, D is TRBD1 (5 bases). V lost 2 bases to trimming and J lost 4 bases, with 17 bases between them. Germline V CDR1 and CDR2: MNHNS, SASEGT. The CDR3 covers 16 residues. The CDR3 DNA reads TGTGCCAGCAGTGAATCTCTGGGGCAGAAATTCTATGGCTACACCTTC. It is translated as CASSESLGQKFYGYTF.

This chain connects TRBV10-1 to TRBJ2-7; D may be TRBD2 (5 bases). The germline CDR1 and CDR2 sequences are WNHNN and SYGVQD (reference sequence). V was cut by 7 bases and J by 2 bases, with 12 bases left in between. This CDR3 comprises 13 residues. The CDR3 nucleotides are TGCGCCAGCAAAGACTACCCTACCTACGAGCAGTACTTC. Residues: CASKDYPTYEQYF.

The chain has TRBV10-2 and TRBJ2-5; D perhaps matches TRBD1 (6 bases). The CDR3 is 15 amino acids. Germline CDR1 WSHSY, CDR2 SAAADI. The germline V and J ends were trimmed by 2 bases and 4 bases, with 14 bases remaining between them. The CDR3 sequence: CASSEQGSEGETQYF. The CDR3 bases are TGCGCCAGCAGTGAGCAGGGGAGCGAGGGAGAGACCCAGTACTTC.

The rearrangement uses TRBV5-3 and TRBJ1-3; D is uncertain. TRBV5-3 is flagged as an ORF with uncertain function. Between the trimmed V and J ends, which lost 4 bases and 0 bases, there was a span of 8 bases. The CDR3 extends over 14 amino acids. The chain's CDR3 is CARSPPVSGNTIYF. DNA for the CDR3: TGTGCCAGAAGCCCCCCGGTCTCTGGAAACACCATATATTTT.

The chain carries TRBV15 and TRBJ2-4, with a weak D call TRBD2 (7 bases). This CDR3 comprises 18 residues. Trimming shortened V by 0 bases and J by 0 bases, and 15 bases separated the two germline ends. Germline V lookup: CDR1 LNHNV, CDR2 YYDKDF (reference sequence). The CDR3 spells CATSRDRGAEGAKNIQYF. CDR3 coding DNA: TGTGCCACCAGCAGAGATCGGGGGGCGGAGGGAGCCAAAAACATTCAGTACTTC. Combining the CDR3 with reference TRBV15 and TRBJ2-4 gives the whole variable domain DAMVIQNPRYQVTQFGKPVTLSCSQTLNHNVMYWYQQKSSQAPKLLFHYYDKDFNNEADTPDNFQSRRPNTSFCFLDIRSPGLGDTAMYLCATSRDRGAEGAKNIQYFGAGTRLSVL.

V gene TRBV5-5 combines with J gene TRBJ2-7; D is perhaps TRBD1 or TRBD2 (5 bases each). V lost 2 bases, J lost 2 bases, and 14 bases lay in between. CDR3 size: 15 residues. The V gene's germline CDR1 is SGHKS and CDR2 YYEKEE (reference sequence). CDR3 sequence: CASSFFGDGTYEQYF. The CDR3 DNA is TGTGCCAGCAGCTTCTTTGGGGACGGAACCTACGAGCAGTACTTC.

This clone was observed a single time. V gene TRBV4-1 combines with J gene TRBJ1-5; D might be TRBD1 (5 bases). The CDR3 runs 15 residues. V was pared by 1 base and J by 11 bases, with 18 bases between. Germline V gives CDR1 MGHRA, CDR2 YSYEKL. The CDR3 nucleotides read TGCGCCAGCAGCCAAGCAGACAGCGGGCGCTTGGCCCAGCATTTT. Translated: CASSQADSGRLAQHF.

This clone was detected once. This sample includes further DNA sequences coding for the same CDR3. This chain links TRBV5-1 with TRBJ2-3; D is perhaps TRBD2 (5 bases). V lost 2 bases and J lost 4, with 8 bases in between. Germline loops: CDR1 SGHRS, CDR2 YFSETQ. The CDR3 is 13 amino acids. The CDR3 DNA is TGCGCCAGCAGCTTAGAGGGAGCAGATACGCAGTATTTT. This gives the protein CASSLEGADTQYF.

In its sample, this clone was seen many times. The chain carries TRBV2 and TRBJ2-2, with 9 bases that match TRBD1. The CDR3 loop spans 15 amino acids. Germline trimming cut 8 bases from V and 6 bases from J; bases unmatched to any gene: 10. CDR1 is SNHLY, CDR2 FYNNEI, per germline. The CDR3 here is CASRQRTGEAGELFF. In DNA form, the CDR3 reads TGTGCCAGCCGTCAAAGGACAGGGGAGGCCGGGGAGCTGTTTTTT.

CDR3 sequence (DNA): TGTGCCAGCACCGGAAACAGGGTAGCTAACTATGGCTACACCTTC. Amino acids: CASTGNRVANYGYTF. This rearrangement joins TRBV2 to TRBJ1-2, with TRBD1 as a possible D gene (6 bases). Germline lookup yields CDR1 SNHLY and CDR2 FYNNEI. The CDR3 covers 15 residues. V was shortened by 7 bases and J by 0 bases, with 15 bases between the two germline ends.

With respect to this clone: Other DNA sequences in the same sample also yield this CDR3. The chain links TRBV6-1 to TRBJ2-7; D possibly corresponds to TRBD1 (5 bases). Trimming cost V 2 bases and J 2 bases, with 7 bases left between them. The CDR3 runs to 13 residues. Germline CDR1 reads MNHNS; CDR2 reads SASEGT. The CDR3 here is CASSETGPYEQYF. The CDR3 DNA is TGTGCCAGCAGTGAAACAGGACCCTACGAGCAGTACTTC.

This clone was seen just once. The rearrangement links TRBV19 to TRBJ1-3, with TRBD1 as a possible D gene (5 bases). Germline CDR1 reads LNHDA; CDR2 reads SQIVND (reference sequence). This CDR3 contains 14 residues. V lost 7 bases and J lost 2, with 12 bases in between. CDR3 coding DNA: TGTGCCAGTAAGGCTCAGGGTACTGGAAACACCATATATTTT. Encoded protein: CASKAQGTGNTIYF.

The CDR3 loop reads CASRPPWDTMNTEAFF. CDR3 in DNA: TGTGCCAGCAGGCCTCCCTGGGATACCATGAACACTGAAGCTTTCTTT. The J gene is TRBJ1-1, the V gene TRBV13; the D is unclear. Germline values: CDR1 PRHDT, CDR2 FYEKMQ (reference sequence). V was cut by 6 bases and J by 0 bases, with 17 bases left in between. The CDR3 loop spans 16 amino acids.

The V and J genes are TRBV10-3 and TRBJ1-2, with no clear D. Germline values: CDR1 ENHRY, CDR2 SYGVKD. V dropped 3 bases and J dropped 1 base, with 9 bases sitting between them. The CDR3 sequence is 14 residues long. CDR3 in DNA: TGTGCCATCAGTGAACCCGGGAGTAACTATGGCTACACCTTC. Translating gives CAISEPGSNYGYTF.

This clone came up a few times. This chain joins TRBV6-6 and TRBJ1-6; D not resolved. This CDR3 region has 13 residues. The V end lost 2 bases, the J end lost 8 bases, and 7 bases lay between the germline ends. The germline CDR1 and CDR2 sequences are MNHNY and SVGAGI (reference sequence). The CDR3 DNA follows: TGTGCCAGCAGTTACCTAACAGATTCACCCCTCCACTTT. Encoded protein: CASSYLTDSPLHF.

This clone was seen more than once but under ten times. V usage is TRBV19 and J usage is TRBJ2-6, with 8 bases aligning to TRBD1. The CDR3 covers 18 residues. CDR1 is LNHDA, CDR2 SQIVND, per germline (reference sequence). With V trimmed by 6 bases and J by 0 bases, 10 bases remained unmatched. This CDR3 is CASRPTGEYYSGANVLTF. In DNA, the CDR3 is TGTGCCAGTAGACCGACAGGGGAGTATTACTCTGGGGCCAACGTCCTGACTTTC.

This clone was counted a single time. This may arise from a read error, as a much more abundant clone is one base away. In the same sample, other DNA sequences code for this CDR3. The rearrangement joins TRBV5-1 to TRBJ1-6; the D gene is possibly TRBD1 (5 bases). CDR3 length: 14 residues. The V gene's germline CDR1 is SGHRS and CDR2 YFSETQ. V lost 0 bases, J lost 6 bases, and 7 bases lay in between. The CDR3 loop is CASSLGQGNSPLHF. The CDR3 nucleotides are TGCGCCAGCAGCTTGGGCCAGGGTAATTCACCCCTCCACTTT.

This sequence joins TRBV6-1 and TRBJ2-1; D remains unclear. V was cut by 1 base and J by 6 bases, with 19 bases left in between. In germline, CDR1 is MNHNS, CDR2 SASEGT. The CDR3 loop spans 17 amino acids. In DNA form, the CDR3 reads TGTGCCAGCAGTGAAGGTCCGATCTATCGCCTCGGCAATGAGCAGTTCTTC. Its translation is CASSEGPIYRLGNEQFF.

Here the CDR3 reads CASRAPGTSGSGELFF. CDR3 in DNA: TGTGCCAGCAGGGCTCCCGGGACTAGCGGGAGTGGGGAGCTGTTTTTT. This chain connects TRBV7-2 to TRBJ2-2, with 14 bases aligning to TRBD2. The CDR3 has 16 residues. V trimming: 6 bases; J trimming: 8 bases; junction bases outside the gene matches: 8. CDR1 and CDR2 (germline): SGHTA, FQGNSA.